This T cell receptor beta chain comes out of a study of beta chain features in type 1 diabetes. Study-wide context: Patients were similar to healthy donors in age and gender (as well as in cell yields). Overall study results and limits: Researchers report that Type 1 diabetes patients had moderately but significantly shorter TCRB CDR3s across all four CD4+ subsets.

The CDR3 is made up of 12 amino acids. Germline V gene data show CDR1 as SGHAT and CDR2 as FQNNGV. V gave up 1 base and J gave up 8 bases, with 6 bases separating them. What was sequenced were expressed TCRB transcripts, since all of the isolated RNA had been reverse transcribed. Profiled with immunoSEQ multiplex PCR; TCRdb holds only in-frame clones, not every one. The sample contains 120,000 or so clones, 17% of which appear only once. Regarding this clone: The target antigen is unknown.

This receptor was identified in a man younger than 35 with type 1 diabetes. What was sequenced was central memory CD4+ T cells from blood. J is TRBJ2-1 and V is TRBV11-2; no reliable D call. The CDR3 sequence is CASSLGSYEQFF. In DNA, the CDR3 is TGTGCCAGCAGCTTAGGGTCGTATGAGCAGTTCTTC. Full variable domain (rest looked up from reference TRBV11-2 and TRBJ2-1): EAGVAQSPRYKIIEKRQSVAFWCNPISGHATLYWYQQILGQGPKLLIQFQNNGVVDDSQLPKDRFSAERLKGVDSTLKIQPAKLEDSAVYLCASSLGSYEQFFGPGTRLTVL.